The clone carrying this T cell receptor (beta chain) was seen more than once but under ten times. What it binds is not known. At residue 11, the TCRdb amino acid sequence and the translated nucleotide sequence differ, so the protein here is the DNA translation. Mouse gene names apply. The CDR3 is cut off 3 residues early in the read; its end comes from the germline J gene. Extracted RNA was reverse transcribed into cDNA, the sequencing template. Clones were read by immunoSEQ multiplex PCR, and TCRdb kept only the in-frame ones, dropping some. The sample holds around 110,000 clones, and no clone turns up only once. The germline V gene encodes CDR1 NNHDY and CDR2 SYVADS. Trimming at V came to 3 bases and at J to 8 bases, leaving 3 bases not matched to a gene. The CDR3 loop spans 14 amino acids. This entry belongs to a study of CD8+ T cells in alopecia areata. The study's findings and limits: Sharing of TCR sequences between patients (possibly for HLA-related reasons) was less clear than in mice.

This chain uses TRBV13-3 with TRBJ1-6, with 9 positions matching TRBD1. TRBJ1-6 is noted as an ORF with a role that remains uncertain. The specimen sequenced was lesional skin. This TCR was recovered from a C3H/HeJ mouse with alopecia areata. The strain bears MHC haplotype H2-k. The chain's CDR3 is CASSGQGVDSPLYF. The CDR3 bases that were read are TGTGCCAGCAGTGGACAGGGGGTTGATTCGCCC.